A single sample gave rise to the 17 T cell receptor beta chains below, sequenced in a study of blood T cell repertoires in COVID-19. TCRdb's copy holds only in-frame clones and misses some; the assay was immunoSEQ multiplex PCR. Seen here are roughly 290,000 clones, roughly 87% observed once, and the top ten hold 6%. The sequenced material came from PBMCs or T cells enriched from blood (not recorded which). The receptors were gathered from a woman in her thirties or forties who had recovered from COVID-19.

The chain is built from TRBV19 and TRBJ2-5; tentative D call: TRBD2 (6 bases). Trimming cost V 3 bases and J 5 bases, with 19 bases left between them. Germline loops: CDR1 LNHDA, CDR2 SQIVND (reference sequence). This CDR3 is 16 amino acids long. Here the CDR3 DNA reads TGTGCCAGTAGTATGGTAGGGACGGGAGCGGCGGAGACCCAGTACTTC. Protein product: CASSMVGTGAAETQYF.

The CDR3 DNA follows: TGTGCCAGCGGGGGCTCCGGAAACACCATATATTTT. Residues: CASGGSGNTIYF. The chain uses TRBV2 and TRBJ1-3, with D perhaps TRBD1 (6 bases). Germline V gives CDR1 SNHLY, CDR2 FYNNEI. V lost 8 bases and J 4 bases, leaving 9 bases between the germline ends. CDR3 length equals 12 residues. Full variable domain (rest looked up from reference TRBV2 and TRBJ1-3): EPEVTQTPSHQVTQMGQEVILRCVPISNHLYFYWYRQILGQKVEFLVSFYNNEISEKSEIFDDQFSVERPDGSNFTLKIRSTKLEDSAMYFCASGGSGNTIYFGEGSWLTVV.

This clone was seen once. This chain uses TRBV15 with TRBJ2-5; 9 bases align to TRBD1. The J segment lost 13 bases and the V segment lost 0 bases, leaving 12 bases of the junction unmatched. The germline gives CDR1 LNHNV, CDR2 YYDKDF (reference sequence). This CDR3 spans 15 amino acids. The CDR3: CATSRDYGTGFQWYF. CDR3 bases: TGTGCCACCAGCAGAGATTATGGGACAGGGTTTCAATGGTACTTC.

The rearrangement links TRBV7-2 to TRBJ2-2; no clear D. Germline CDR1 is SGHTA and CDR2 is FQGNSA. This CDR3 spans 15 amino acids. V was shortened by 5 bases and J by 3 bases, with 13 bases between the two germline ends. The CDR3: CASSPLAQHTGELFF. As DNA, the CDR3 is TGTGCCAGCAGCCCCCTCGCACAACACACCGGGGAGCTGTTTTTT.

The chain has TRBV25-1 and TRBJ2-1; 7 bases map to TRBD2. This CDR3 has 16 amino acids. Trimming took 4 bases from V and 7 from J; bases not matched to a gene: 13. Germline V gives CDR1 MGHDK, CDR2 SYGVNS. The CDR3 here is CASSVYLGTTRNEQFF. DNA for the CDR3: TGTGCCAGCAGTGTATATCTCGGGACTACTAGGAATGAGCAGTTCTTC.

The chain is built from TRBV29-1 and TRBJ2-3, with D possibly matching TRBD2 (7 bases). Germline loops: CDR1 SQVTM, CDR2 ANQGSEA. Trimming cost V 1 base and J 1 base, with 12 bases left between them. This CDR3 region has 15 residues. The CDR3 region has the DNA TGCAGCGTTGAAGCGGGGGGCTTTGGCACAGATACGCAGTATTTT. Translated, it gives CSVEAGGFGTDTQYF.

The V call is TRBV6-2 or TRBV6-3, the J call TRBJ2-1; maybe TRBD2 (6 bases). The CDR3 is made up of 12 amino acids. V was pared by 4 bases and J by 11 bases, with 12 bases between. Looked up from germline, CDR1 is MNHEY and CDR2 is SVGEGT. CDR3 DNA: TGTGCCAGCAGTTTGACTAGGAACCAGCAGTTCTTC. This sequence encodes CASSLTRNQQFF.

This chain links TRBV9 with TRBJ1-5; possible D gene TRBD1, 5 bases. Trimming cost V 3 bases and J 0 bases, with 10 bases left between them. CDR1 and CDR2 (germline): SGDLS, YYNGEE. This CDR3 is 15 amino acids long. The CDR3 spells CASSEGRDSNQPQHF. The DNA of the CDR3 is TGTGCCAGCAGCGAGGGGCGGGATAGCAATCAGCCCCAGCATTTT.

As concerns this clone: Different DNA sequences within this sample yield the same CDR3. The chain couples TRBV7-2 to TRBJ2-7; 12 bases line up with TRBD2. The CDR3 totals 14 residues. V lost 4 bases to trimming and J lost 2 bases; unmatched junction nucleotides: 0. Germline loops: CDR1 SGHTA, CDR2 FQGNSA. CDR3 region: CASSSSGGAYEQYF. In DNA, the CDR3 is TGTGCCAGCAGCTCTAGCGGGGGGGCCTACGAGCAGTACTTC.

J is TRBJ2-2 and V is TRBV6-2 or TRBV6-3; D is possibly TRBD2 (6 bases). CDR3 length: 21 amino acids. The germline V gene has CDR1 MNHEY and CDR2 SVGEGT. With 0 bases removed from V and 5 bases from J, the gap between germline ends came to 28 bases. DNA of the CDR3: TGTGCCAGCAGTTACTCGGTAGCGGTCGAACTTCCCGTCGAAGGGACCGGGGAGCTGTTTTTT. As protein: CASSYSVAVELPVEGTGELFF.

This clone was picked up a small number of times. V gene TRBV7-9 combines with J gene TRBJ2-3; TRBD2 aligns across 8 bases. This CDR3 region has 16 residues. V lost 10 bases, J lost 0 bases, and 12 bases stayed unmatched. The germline V gene has CDR1 SEHNR and CDR2 FQNEAQ (reference sequence). The CDR3 loop is CATNPREGDSTDTQYF. The CDR3 nucleotides read TGTGCCACCAACCCCCGGGAGGGGGATAGCACAGATACGCAGTATTTT.

The chain combines TRBV15 with TRBJ1-5; D is undetermined. Germline lookup yields CDR1 LNHNV and CDR2 YYDKDF (reference sequence). The CDR3 runs to 15 residues. V was cut by 5 bases and J by 0 bases, with 11 bases left in between. CDR3 loop: CATSGWADSNQPQHF. CDR3 in DNA: TGTGCCACCAGCGGGTGGGCCGATAGCAATCAGCCCCAGCATTTT.

This clone has a handful of counts. The rearrangement joins TRBV28 to TRBJ1-5; 7 bases match TRBD1. Germline lookup yields CDR1 MDHEN and CDR2 SYDVKM. This CDR3 contains 15 residues. V shed 6 bases and J 2 bases; nucleotides not matched to a gene: 7. CDR3 in DNA: TGTGCCAGCAGGAAGACAGGGAGTGGCAATCAGCCCCAGCATTTT. Encoded protein: CASRKTGSGNQPQHF.

The genes are TRBV19 and TRBJ1-5; maybe TRBD1 (6 bases). Germline-derived CDR1 and CDR2 are LNHDA and SQIVND (reference sequence). V shed 0 bases and J shed 7 bases, with 10 bases lying between them. The CDR3 contains 14 residues. The CDR3 nucleotides are TGTGCCAGTAGTATAGATGGCAGGGGACAGCCCCAGCATTTT. Translation: CASSIDGRGQPQHF.

The genes are TRBV2 and TRBJ1-5; D perhaps matches TRBD1 (5 bases). V was cut by 6 bases and J by 0 bases, with 12 bases left in between. This CDR3 is built from 15 residues. From germline, CDR1 is SNHLY and CDR2 FYNNEI. CDR3 sequence: CASRPQGLSNQPQHF. The DNA for the CDR3 is TGTGCCAGCAGACCCCAGGGACTTAGCAATCAGCCCCAGCATTTT.

This sequence joins TRBV6-6 and TRBJ2-5, with a weak D call TRBD1 (5 bases). Germline V gene sequence: CDR1 MNHNY, CDR2 SVGAGI (reference sequence). The CDR3 runs 15 residues. The ends were cut back, 2 bases at V and 5 bases at J, with 15 bases in the middle. CDR3 in DNA: TGTGCCAGCAGTTACGGTAGGGGTAGACGGGAGACCCAGTACTTC. This encodes CASSYGRGRRETQYF.

The rearrangement links TRBV18 to TRBJ2-1; D perhaps matches TRBD2 (6 bases). The CDR3 runs 13 residues. The V end lost 1 base, the J end lost 6 bases, and 7 bases lay between the germline ends. The germline gives CDR1 KGHSH, CDR2 LQKENI. The CDR3 DNA follows: TGTGCCAGCTCACCACTGGGGGGCAATGAGCAGTTCTTC. Translated: CASSPLGGNEQFF. Supplemented by reference TRBV18 and TRBJ2-1, the full variable domain reads NAGVMQNPRHLVRRRGQEARLRCSPMKGHSHVYWYRQLPEEGLKFMVYLQKENIIDESGMPKERFSAEFPKEGPSILRIQQVVRGDSAAYFCASSPLGGNEQFFGPGTRLTVL.